Listed below are T cell receptor beta chains from one sample, sequenced in a study of cytomegalovirus exposure and HLA in healthy donors. Here immunoSEQ multiplex PCR was the method, and the copy in TCRdb shows in-frame clones only, minus some. In the table there are 170,000 or so clones, around 79% of which are singletons. The sample comprised PBMCs. Every receptor here comes from a woman aged 45-65 years in good health and CMV-seronegative. Each CDR3 is given without its conserved first and last residue. The order of the fields is J gene, V gene, CDR3 protein.

J: TRBJ1-1; V: TRBV5-1; CDR3: ASSLAGGSAEAF
J: TRBJ2-7; V: TRBV19; CDR3: ASSKGTSGSTSYEQY
J: TRBJ2-3; V: TRBV27; CDR3: ASSTYRGLGTDTQY
J: TRBJ2-5; V: TRBV7-2; CDR3: ASSLSVSGSETQY
J: TRBJ1-4; V: TRBV5-4; CDR3: ASSPREVREKLF
J: TRBJ1-1; V: TRBV10-3; CDR3: AISESGPNTEAF
J: TRBJ2-7; V: TRBV27; CDR3: ASSLWQGSSYEQY
J: TRBJ2-7; V: TRBV6-5; CDR3: ASRAGYEQY
J: TRBJ1-2; V: TRBV5-4; CDR3: ASRPGTESNYGYT
J: TRBJ2-5; V: TRBV28; CDR3: ASGTNLGRGVLETQY
J: TRBJ1-6; V: TRBV2; CDR3: ASSVLRGHIRTTLH
J: TRBJ1-2; V: TRBV10-3; CDR3: AITGHGTGTLSNYGYT
J: TRBJ2-1; V: TRBV27; CDR3: ASSLWADRSYNEQF
J: TRBJ2-6; V: TRBV29-1; CDR3: SVEGRGQGANVLT
J: TRBJ2-2; V: TRBV10-3; CDR3: AIGRGADTGELF
J: TRBJ2-5; V: TRBV2; CDR3: ACGQDVQETQY
J: TRBJ2-3; V: TRBV7-3; CDR3: ASTPQPARGPADTQY
J: TRBJ2-3; V: TRBV6-5; CDR3: ASSYTSGRGDTQY
J: TRBJ1-2; V: TRBV29-1; CDR3: SVGTGWGYT
J: TRBJ1-2; V: TRBV28; CDR3: ASSFSGGRYGYT
J: TRBJ2-1; V: TRBV29-1; CDR3: SARTSGRAVVEQF
J: TRBJ2-5; V: TRBV28; CDR3: ASSLFRGLQETQY
J: TRBJ2-7; V: TRBV28; CDR3: ASSPTGESSYEQY
J: TRBJ2-3; V: TRBV7-2; CDR3: ASSWGLHDTQY
J: TRBJ1-3; V: TRBV19; CDR3: ASSQGRSGNTIY
J: TRBJ2-2; V: TRBV19; CDR3: ASRASGAAGELF
J: TRBJ1-5; V: TRBV5-5; CDR3: ASSPGTGGVGQPQH
J: TRBJ1-4; V: TRBV5-1; CDR3: ASSAGTGGEKLF
J: TRBJ2-6; V: TRBV5-1; CDR3: ASSIGSWQASSGANVLT
J: TRBJ1-2; V: TRBV9; CDR3: ASSVDRGLAPYGYT
J: TRBJ2-5; V: TRBV6-1; CDR3: ASSRLAGSQETQY
J: TRBJ2-1; V: TRBV5-6; CDR3: ASRPSGLAGGQGNEQF
J: TRBJ2-1; V: TRBV28; CDR3: ASSLGTEQF
J: TRBJ2-7; V: TRBV9; CDR3: ASSEEERGSDEQY
J: TRBJ2-7; V: TRBV19; CDR3: ASSYRVSYEQY
J: TRBJ1-1; V: TRBV4-3; CDR3: ASSQGWPGYTEAF
J: TRBJ2-5; V: TRBV28; CDR3: ASSPMGLQETQY
J: TRBJ2-1; V: TRBV5-1; CDR3: ASSQGQVLV
J: TRBJ2-5; V: TRBV7-9; CDR3: ASSLTGTVQETQY
J: TRBJ2-3; V: TRBV7-6; CDR3: ASSLGGSRNTDTQY
J: TRBJ2-7; V: TRBV2; CDR3: ASRANRGPFAYEQY
J: TRBJ2-3; V: TRBV6-4; CDR3: ASSDKAGDTDTQY
J: TRBJ1-2; V: TRBV28; CDR3: ASLLEGTGGYT
J: TRBJ2-5; V: TRBV27; CDR3: ASSAFSRGEAQY
J: TRBJ2-1; V: TRBV7-7; CDR3: ASSLGQGGNEQF
J: TRBJ1-2; V: TRBV2; CDR3: ASTIRTGGEGYT
J: TRBJ2-3; V: TRBV6-1; CDR3: ASSEREGTDTQY
J: TRBJ2-5; V: TRBV5-1; CDR3: ASSPGGETQY
J: TRBJ1-5; V: TRBV5-6; CDR3: ASSMTGPNQPQH
J: TRBJ2-5; V: TRBV7-9; CDR3: ASTPPGRETQY
J: TRBJ2-7; V: TRBV5-4; CDR3: ASSPDRVSTYEQY
J: TRBJ2-7; V: TRBV5-6; CDR3: ASSKRTSGAVAYEQY
J: TRBJ2-4; V: TRBV2; CDR3: ASSLGQGNIQY
J: TRBJ1-1; V: TRBV27; CDR3: ASSNEGGLAEAF
J: TRBJ1-2; V: TRBV11-2; CDR3: ASTDGTLPGYT
J: TRBJ2-3; V: TRBV21-1; CDR3: ASSKGWQGKNTQY